The T cell receptor beta chain under discussion was sequenced for a study of pediatric ulcerative colitis. Generated by immunoSEQ multiplex PCR, the TCRdb table keeps only in-frame clones and is missing some. This sample carries about 60,000 clones, about 87% of them seen once, and the ten largest clones take roughly 1.5%. Notes on the study in general: Compared with controls, ulcerative colitis showed greater blood-rectum clone sharing.

Remarks on this clone: What it recognizes is unknown.

Sequenced sample: blood. The TCR originated in a boy aged 5 to 17 who was a control in a study of pediatric ulcerative colitis.

The CDR3 is CASSPLQDSGANVLTF. As DNA, the CDR3 is TGTGCCAGTAGTCCTTTACAGGACTCTGGGGCCAACGTCCTGACTTTC. The chain couples TRBV19 to TRBJ2-6, with D possibly matching TRBD1 (5 bases). V was cut by 5 bases and J by 0 bases, with 11 bases left in between. CDR1 and CDR2 from the germline V gene are LNHDA and SQIVND (reference sequence). This CDR3 has 16 amino acids. The full variable domain, with the rest looked up from reference TRBV19 and TRBJ2-6, is DGGITQSPKYLFRKEGQNVTLSCEQNLNHDAMYWYRQDPGQGLRLIYYSQIVNDFQKGDIAEGYSVSREKKESFPLTVTSAQKNPTAFYLCASSPLQDSGANVLTFGAGSRLTVL.